Shown below are 15 T cell receptor beta chains from a single sample sequenced in a study of Ad26.COV2.S vaccination and SARS-CoV-2 variants. Documented treatment: around 19 received Ad26.COV2.S at low or high dose, single or two shots; about five received placebo; per-sample allocation not given. The study sampled participants on day 63 after the first vaccine or placebo injection. Assay used: immunoSEQ multiplex PCR; TCRdb lists only in-frame clones, some missing. The sample has roughly 350,000 clones; roughly 90% are singletons. The source was peripheral blood, collected in a trial of Ad26.COV2.S vaccine versus placebo. The receptors here all came from a person aged 18-60 years who received the Ad26.COV2.S COVID-19 vaccine or a placebo.

The gene calls are TRBV6-6 and TRBJ1-1, with D maybe TRBD1 (5 bases). Germline V gene sequence: CDR1 MNHNY, CDR2 SVGAGI (reference sequence). The CDR3 length is 15 residues. Trimming took off 5 bases at V and 3 bases at J, with 16 bases between the two ends. CDR3 coding DNA: TGTGCCAGCAGTACTCCGGGACTCCCCGACACTGAAGCTTTCTTT. As protein: CASSTPGLPDTEAFF.

This chain uses TRBV5-1 with TRBJ1-2; possible D gene TRBD1, 6 bases. CDR1 SGHRS and CDR2 YFSETQ come from the germline V gene. The length of the CDR3 is 14 residues. Deletions cut 0 bases from V and 7 bases from J, with 13 bases between. The CDR3 DNA reads TGCGCCAGCAGCTTGGTGCCAGGGGAGGGTGGCTACACCTTC. Translating gives CASSLVPGEGGYTF.

The chain employs TRBV12-3 or TRBV12-4 and TRBJ1-4, with 7 bases matching TRBD1. The CDR3 has 13 residues. J gave up 12 bases and V 1 base, and 5 bases lay outside the gene matches. CDR3 bases: TGTGCCAGCAGTTTAGAAGGGACAGCCCAACTGTTTTTT. Residues: CASSLEGTAQLFF.

The chain uses TRBV4-2 and TRBJ1-2; D call uncertain. This CDR3 has 18 residues. From germline, CDR1 is LGHNA and CDR2 YNFKEQ. The V end was cut by 0 bases, the J end by 2 bases, with 19 bases between. CDR3: CASSQDSAGSEPNYGYTF. The DNA for the CDR3 is TGTGCCAGCAGCCAAGATTCTGCGGGTAGTGAACCCAACTATGGCTACACCTTC.

The rearrangement uses TRBV7-9 and TRBJ1-3, with 10 bases lining up with TRBD1. V dropped 1 base and J dropped 0; count of bases not matched to a gene: 0. Germline-derived CDR1 and CDR2 are SEHNR and FQNEAQ (reference sequence). The CDR3 sequence is 16 residues long. The CDR3 nucleotides are TGTGCCAGCAGCTTAGGGACAGGGGGCTCTGGAAACACCATATATTTT. Residues: CASSLGTGGSGNTIYF.

CDR3: CASSLPGTGELFF. CDR3 in DNA: TGTGCCAGCAGCTTACCGGGGACCGGGGAGCTGTTTTTT. The chain is built from TRBV7-8 and TRBJ2-2; the D gene is possibly TRBD2 (5 bases). The germline V gene encodes CDR1 SGHVS and CDR2 FQNEAQ. This CDR3 has 13 residues. The germline V and J ends were trimmed by 2 bases and 5 bases, with 6 bases remaining between them.

J is TRBJ1-3 and V is TRBV11-2; D is ambiguous. Germline V gene sequence: CDR1 SGHAT, CDR2 FQNNGV. Deletions cut 8 bases from V and 2 bases from J, with 16 bases between. The CDR3 has 15 amino acids. The DNA of the CDR3 is TGTGCCAGCGGCACCACAAGAGGAGCTGGAAACACCATATATTTT. The encoded protein is CASGTTRGAGNTIYF.

The V call is TRBV7-9, the J call TRBJ1-5; tentatively, D is TRBD1 (6 bases). The CDR3 totals 15 residues. The V gene's germline CDR1 is SEHNR and CDR2 FQNEAQ (reference sequence). Trimming shortened V by 1 base and J by 4 bases, and 11 bases separated the two germline ends. CDR3 nucleotides: TGTGCCAGCAGCTTAGAGGGCAGGGGTAATCAGCCCCAGCATTTT. Its protein product is CASSLEGRGNQPQHF.

This clone was counted a single time. V usage is TRBV3-1 (or the pseudogene TRBV3-2) and J usage is TRBJ2-7; D possibly corresponds to TRBD1 (5 bases). Germline lookup yields CDR1 LGHDT and CDR2 YNNKEL (reference sequence). Trimming shortened V by 2 bases and J by 1 base, and 18 bases separated the two germline ends. The CDR3 runs 17 residues. The CDR3 DNA follows: TGTGCCAGCAGCCAACGTGGGCAGGGATTTTTTTCCTACGAGCAGTACTTC. The encoded protein is CASSQRGQGFFSYEQYF.

The rearrangement uses TRBV18 and TRBJ2-2; a weak D match, TRBD1 (5 bases). V was cut by 2 bases and J by 1 base, with 5 bases left in between. From germline, CDR1 is KGHSH and CDR2 LQKENI. This CDR3 has 14 residues. The CDR3 loop reads CASSPTGNTGELFF. In DNA, the CDR3 is TGTGCCAGCTCACCAACAGGGAACACCGGGGAGCTGTTTTTT.

Details on this clone: One end of the junction does not line up with germline, which may come from a read error. V is TRBV7-7 and J is TRBJ2-6, with D tentatively TRBD2 (6 bases). In germline, CDR1 is SSHAT, CDR2 FNYEAQ (reference sequence). The CDR3 is 17 amino acids. CDR3 loop: CASSLAPGGAGANVLTF. CDR3 nucleotide sequence: TGTGCTAGCAGCTTAGCACCCGGCGGGGCCGGGGCCAACGTCCTGACTTTC.

The rearrangement links TRBV19 to TRBJ1-5; 7 bases map to TRBD1. V dropped 5 bases and J dropped 7; count of bases not matched to a gene: 8. Germline V lookup: CDR1 LNHDA, CDR2 SQIVND (reference sequence). This CDR3 is built from 14 residues. The DNA of the CDR3 is TGTGCCAGTAGTCAGGACAGGAATTACCAGCCCCAGCATTTT. This sequence encodes CASSQDRNYQPQHF.

The chain recombines TRBV9 with TRBJ1-4; 7 bases are a match to TRBD1. The CDR3 is made up of 17 amino acids. The germline V gene encodes CDR1 SGDLS and CDR2 YYNGEE. V lost 4 bases to trimming and J lost 0 bases; unmatched junction nucleotides: 9. CDR3 in amino acids: CASSTGVAQATNEKLFF. The CDR3 DNA reads TGTGCCAGCAGCACAGGGGTGGCCCAAGCAACTAATGAAAAACTGTTTTTT.

Of note for this clone: Because it lacks the conserved phenylalanine or tryptophan at the end, this CDR3 is likely a read error. Because the CDR3's place on the DNA is in doubt, the DNA is left out and the CDR3 is given as listed by TCRdb. V usage is TRBV19 and J usage is TRBJ1-2. Germline CDR1 and CDR2: LNHDA and SQIVND (reference sequence). Including both end residues, the CDR3 is 11 amino acids long. The chain's CDR3 is CASKFSGTTIL.

The V and J genes are TRBV28 and TRBJ1-5; 7 nucleotides line up with TRBD1. The CDR3 length is 15 residues. The germline CDR1 and CDR2 sequences are MDHEN and SYDVKM. The V and J ends lost 6 bases and 2 bases, in that order; junction bases with no gene match: 7. The CDR3 region has the DNA TGTGCCAGCAGCCGCAAGGGGGCTGGCAATCAGCCCCAGCATTTT. Protein sequence: CASSRKGAGNQPQHF. The full variable domain, completed using reference TRBV28 and TRBJ1-5, is DVKVTQSSRYLVKRTGEKVFLECVQDMDHENMFWYRQDPGLGLRLIYFSYDVKMKEKGDIPEGYSVSREKKERFSLILESASTNQTSMYLCASSRKGAGNQPQHFGDGTRLSIL.